This T cell receptor (beta chain) is from a study of cytomegalovirus exposure and HLA in healthy donors. This CDR3 region has 16 residues. Unmatched junction bases numbered 13, after V lost 5 bases and J lost 7 bases. Germline V CDR1 and CDR2: LNHNV, YYDKDF (reference sequence). The PCR was carried out with 60 Vbeta primers and 13 Jbeta primers. Method: immunoSEQ multiplex PCR; TCRdb's copy keeps in-frame clones and lacks some. This sample carries 160,000 or so clones, around 80% of them seen once, and the ten largest clones take roughly 1.6%. Study outcomes and limitations: Analyzed later, association rates of TCRs varied across HLA loci, with DRB1 most and HLA-C fewest. Highly shared sequence variants in one cluster were likely a sequencing artifact.

Comment on this clone: Its antigen remains unidentified.

Sequences were obtained from PBMCs. The TCR comes from a man aged 40-55 years in good health and CMV-seronegative. V and J are TRBV15 and TRBJ1-4, with 7 bases lining up with TRBD1. In nucleotides, the CDR3 is TGTGCCACCAGCGGGGGCTTGACAGGGAGCGCTGAAAAACTGTTTTTT. Encoded protein: CATSGGLTGSAEKLFF.